The 21 T cell receptor beta chains below come from one sample, sequenced in a study of blood T cell repertoires in COVID-19. Method: immunoSEQ multiplex PCR; TCRdb's copy keeps in-frame clones and lacks some. The table lists 200,000 to 250,000 clones, more than 80% of them singletons. Sequencing used PBMCs or T cells enriched from blood (not recorded which). These receptors were collected from a woman aged 40-49 years with acute COVID-19.

The chain couples TRBV5-1 to TRBJ1-2; a possible D gene is TRBD1 (5 bases). Per germline, CDR1 SGHRS and CDR2 YFSETQ. V gave up 5 bases and J gave up 6 bases, with 20 bases separating them. CDR3 length equals 15 residues. The DNA for the CDR3 is TGCGCCAGCAGGGACGCGCTGCGGGGGATCGATGGCTACACCTTC. The encoded protein is CASRDALRGIDGYTF.

The chain is built from TRBV15 and TRBJ2-7, with 7 bases aligning to TRBD1. The CDR3 totals 16 residues. V trimming: 2 bases; J trimming: 3 bases; junction bases outside the gene matches: 10. The V gene's germline CDR1 is LNHNV and CDR2 YYDKDF (reference sequence). The CDR3 spells CATSRSKGADGYEQYF. CDR3 nucleotide sequence: TGTGCCACCAGCAGATCGAAGGGGGCGGATGGCTACGAGCAGTACTTC. The complete variable domain, with remaining parts taken from reference TRBV15 and TRBJ2-7, reads DAMVIQNPRYQVTQFGKPVTLSCSQTLNHNVMYWYQQKSSQAPKLLFHYYDKDFNNEADTPDNFQSRRPNTSFCFLDIRSPGLGDTAMYLCATSRSKGADGYEQYFGPGTRLTVT.

The V call is TRBV6-4, the J call TRBJ1-6; no definite D call. Germline assignment: CDR1 MRHNA and CDR2 SNTAGT. The CDR3 sequence is 14 residues long. V was shortened by 6 bases and J by 7 bases, with 13 bases between the two germline ends. The chain's CDR3 is CASSAAGLNSPLHF. CDR3 DNA sequence: TGTGCCAGCAGCGCCGCGGGCCTCAATTCACCCCTCCACTTT.

V gene TRBV19 combines with J gene TRBJ2-1, with 11 bases identical to TRBD2. The CDR3 totals 16 residues. Germline CDR1 is LNHDA and CDR2 is SQIVND (reference sequence). Trimming took 7 bases from V and 7 from J; bases not matched to a gene: 12. The DNA for the CDR3 is TGTGCCAGTACCACCCCGGCACTAGCGGGGGAGAATGAGCAGTTCTTC. Protein sequence: CASTTPALAGENEQFF.

This clone was picked up a small number of times. This sequence joins TRBV9 and TRBJ1-1; D unclear. The CDR3 is 13 residues long. V lost 7 bases and J lost 0, with 10 bases in between. Germline loops: CDR1 SGDLS, CDR2 YYNGEE. Here the CDR3 reads CASSQVLNTEAFF. CDR3 sequence (DNA): TGTGCCAGCTCCCAGGTACTGAACACTGAAGCTTTCTTT.

The rearrangement joins TRBV5-8 to TRBJ1-1, with D possibly being TRBD1 (5 bases). The V and J ends lost 3 bases and 2 bases respectively, with 14 bases between them. This CDR3 has 15 residues. Germline V gene lookup returns CDR1 SGHTS and CDR2 YDEGEE. CDR3 bases: TGTGCCAGCAGCTGGGCGGTAGGGGTCAACACTGAAGCTTTCTTT. Translated: CASSWAVGVNTEAFF.

The chain couples TRBV7-3 to TRBJ1-2; D gene ambiguous. This CDR3 has 13 amino acids. Trimming removed 5 bases at V and 8 bases at J, with 15 bases between. The germline CDR1 and CDR2 sequences are SGHTA and FQGTGA. This CDR3 reads CASSQNSFSGYTF. CDR3 bases: TGTGCCAGCAGCCAAAACAGCTTCTCCGGCTACACCTTC.

This chain connects TRBV6-6 to TRBJ1-1, with 8 bases aligning to TRBD1. V was clipped by 0 bases and J by 8 bases; unmatched bases: 5. CDR3 length: 14 amino acids. Germline lookup yields CDR1 MNHNY and CDR2 SVGAGI (reference sequence). This chain's CDR3 is CASSYSDRAGEAFF. The CDR3 coding sequence is TGTGCCAGCAGTTACTCGGACAGGGCGGGGGAAGCTTTCTTT.

The chain has TRBV5-1 and TRBJ2-3; 10 nucleotides line up with TRBD1. The V gene's germline CDR1 is SGHRS and CDR2 YFSETQ. The J segment lost 8 bases and the V segment lost 1 base, leaving 7 bases of the junction unmatched. The CDR3 length is 15 residues. The CDR3 nucleotides read TGCGCCAGCAGCTTGTTCGGACAGGGGGGCGGTACGCAGTATTTT. Its protein product is CASSLFGQGGGTQYF.

The chain uses TRBV2 and TRBJ2-3; tentatively, D is TRBD2 (5 bases). With 3 bases removed from V and 2 bases from J, the gap between germline ends came to 24 bases. Per the germline V gene, CDR1 is SNHLY and CDR2 is FYNNEI. This CDR3 has 19 amino acids. The CDR3 is CASSEPGYQPSSHTDTQYF. CDR3 bases: TGTGCCAGCAGTGAGCCGGGGTATCAGCCGTCGTCCCACACAGATACGCAGTATTTT.

This chain uses TRBV4-1 with TRBJ1-2; a weak D match, TRBD1 (6 bases). There are 18 residues in the CDR3. CDR1 and CDR2 (germline): MGHRA, YSYEKL. Trimming took off 0 bases at V and 4 bases at J, with 21 bases between the two ends. CDR3 sequence (DNA): TGCGCCAGCAGCCAAGATATTGGGGCAGGGGATTCCTTCTATGGCTACACCTTC. It translates to CASSQDIGAGDSFYGYTF.

The rearrangement uses TRBV20-1 and TRBJ2-1; D is perhaps TRBD1 (6 bases). V was cut by 7 bases and J by 14 bases, with 18 bases left in between. From germline, CDR1 is DFQATT and CDR2 SNEGSKA (reference sequence). CDR3 length: 11 amino acids. The CDR3 spells CSEFTGSLEFF. CDR3 nucleotides: TGCAGTGAGTTTACAGGGAGCCTAGAGTTCTTC.

As for this clone: Because the CDR3's place on the DNA is in doubt, the DNA is left out and the CDR3 is given as listed by TCRdb. This CDR3 is CASTSGTEAFF. The chain links TRBV5-1 to TRBJ1-1. The germline CDR1 and CDR2 sequences are SGHRS and YFSETQ. The CDR3 sequence runs 11 residues, both termini included.

This chain links TRBV19 with TRBJ1-2, with TRBD1 matching over 8 bases. V shed 5 bases and J 0 bases; nucleotides not matched to a gene: 8. Germline V gene lookup returns CDR1 LNHDA and CDR2 SQIVND (reference sequence). The CDR3 loop spans 16 amino acids. CDR3 sequence: CASSPGTGPANYGYTF. The CDR3 DNA follows: TGTGCCAGTAGTCCAGGGACAGGCCCTGCTAACTATGGCTACACCTTC.

The chain links TRBV11-2 to TRBJ1-2; 10 bases line up with TRBD1. The trim removed 5 bases at V and 4 bases at J, leaving 13 bases unmatched. The CDR3 is 17 amino acids. The germline V gene encodes CDR1 SGHAT and CDR2 FQNNGV. The CDR3 sequence is CASSRNRPGQGTYGYTF. For the CDR3, the DNA is TGTGCCAGCAGCCGAAACCGACCGGGACAGGGGACCTATGGCTACACCTTC.

CDR3 sequence reads: CASSPTGVKTEAFF. CDR3 sequence (DNA): TGTGCCAGCAGCCCGACAGGGGTAAAGACTGAAGCTTTCTTT. This chain uses TRBV6-2 or TRBV6-3 with TRBJ1-1; 8 bases agree with TRBD1. Germline trimming cut 6 bases from V and 5 bases from J; bases unmatched to any gene: 8. CDR3 length: 14 residues. The germline V gene encodes CDR1 MNHEY and CDR2 SVGEGT.

CDR3 amino acids: CASSGGLPSNTGELFF. The CDR3 DNA follows: TGTGCCAGTAGTGGGGGACTCCCCTCTAACACCGGGGAGCTGTTTTTT. The chain carries TRBV19 and TRBJ2-2; D may be TRBD2 (6 bases). V was clipped by 5 bases and J by 2 bases, with 15 bases between them. This CDR3 region has 16 residues. Germline CDR1 LNHDA, CDR2 SQIVND (reference sequence).

The CDR3, as DNA: TGTGCCAGCAGCCGACGGGAACTCAAGATCACAGATACGCAGTATTTT. Protein: CASSRRELKITDTQYF. J is TRBJ2-3 and V is TRBV3-1 (or the pseudogene TRBV3-2); tentatively, D is TRBD2 (5 bases). Germline lookup yields CDR1 LGHDT and CDR2 YNNKEL (reference sequence). There are 16 residues in the CDR3. Between the trimmed V and J ends, which lost 4 bases and 2 bases, there was a span of 16 bases.

This clone appeared a single time. The chain combines TRBV5-4 with TRBJ1-2; D may be TRBD1 (6 bases). The length of the CDR3 is 13 residues. Germline loops: CDR1 SGHNT, CDR2 YYREEE (reference sequence). V lost 0 bases and J 7 bases, leaving 10 bases between the germline ends. CDR3 region: CASSLGGLSGYTF. CDR3 sequence (DNA): TGTGCCAGCAGCTTGGGGGGGCTTAGTGGCTACACCTTC.

Concerning this clone: Mismatch with germline at one junction end may stem from a read error. The chain has TRBV7-7 and TRBJ2-3, with a weak D call TRBD1 (5 bases). The CDR3 runs to 15 residues. The germline V gene has CDR1 SSHAT and CDR2 FNYEAQ (reference sequence). The CDR3 nucleotides read TGTGCTAGCAGCTTAGGGGTCACAGGCACAGATACGCAGTATTTT. Protein: CASSLGVTGTDTQYF. Full variable domain (missing parts from reference TRBV7-7 and TRBJ2-3): GAGVSQSPRYKVTKRGQDVTLRCDPISSHATLYWYQQALGQGPEFLTYFNYEAQPDKSGLPSDRFSAERPEGSISTLTIQRTEQRDSAMYRCASSLGVTGTDTQYFGPGTRLTVL.

The chain is built from TRBV4-1 and TRBJ1-2, with D possibly TRBD1 on 6 matching bases. The CDR3 is 19 amino acids. The V gene lost 3 bases and the J gene lost 5 bases, with 28 bases spanning the gap. Looked up from germline, CDR1 is MGHRA and CDR2 is YSYEKL. Written as DNA, the CDR3 is TGCGCCAGCAGCCAGGACACTACAGGGTTCCGGCCGATCCCTTATGGCTACACCTTC. This translates into CASSQDTTGFRPIPYGYTF.